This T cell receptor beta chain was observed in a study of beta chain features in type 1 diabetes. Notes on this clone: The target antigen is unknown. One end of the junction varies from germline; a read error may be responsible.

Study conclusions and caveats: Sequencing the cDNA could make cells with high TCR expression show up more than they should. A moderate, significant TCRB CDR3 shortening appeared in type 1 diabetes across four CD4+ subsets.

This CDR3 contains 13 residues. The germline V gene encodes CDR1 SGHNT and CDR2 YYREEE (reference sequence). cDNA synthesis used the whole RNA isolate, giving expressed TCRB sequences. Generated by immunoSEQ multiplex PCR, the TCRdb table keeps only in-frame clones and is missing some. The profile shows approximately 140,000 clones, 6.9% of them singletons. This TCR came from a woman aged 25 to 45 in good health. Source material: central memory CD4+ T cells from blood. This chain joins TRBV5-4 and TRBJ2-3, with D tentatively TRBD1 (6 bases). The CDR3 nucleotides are TGTGCCAGCAGCTTGGCAGGGGTGACCTACCTTGGATTT. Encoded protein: CASSLAGVTYLGF.